The T cell receptor (beta chain) described here comes from a study of radiation and T cells in renal cell carcinoma. Study results and limitations: Top tumor clonotypes rose in blood 2 weeks post-radiation, then contracted.

The assay was immunoSEQ multiplex PCR, and TCRdb's table has in-frame clones only and misses some. The top ten clones hold roughly 7% of a sample with over 55,000 clones, around three quarters of them seen once. The time point was: blood 2 weeks post-SBRT. As to treatment: 15 Gy SBRT to primary tumor, nephrectomy 4 weeks later. After SBRT, blood was collected at 2 and 4 weeks, plus baseline. This CDR3 is built from 14 residues. The J segment lost 10 bases and the V segment lost 3 bases, leaving 6 bases of the junction unmatched. CDR1 is ENHRY, CDR2 SYGVKD, per germline. Of note for this clone: Its cognate antigen is unknown.

The chain joins TRBV10-3 to TRBJ1-6; 7 nucleotides line up with TRBD1. The origin of this receptor is a man between 60 and 75 years old with renal cell carcinoma. Sequencing was performed on blood, taken from a patient whose treatment included radiotherapy and nephrectomy. In DNA form, the CDR3 reads TGTGCCATCAGTGAAGACAGGGTGAGGTCACCCCTCCACTTT. Protein: CAISEDRVRSPLHF.